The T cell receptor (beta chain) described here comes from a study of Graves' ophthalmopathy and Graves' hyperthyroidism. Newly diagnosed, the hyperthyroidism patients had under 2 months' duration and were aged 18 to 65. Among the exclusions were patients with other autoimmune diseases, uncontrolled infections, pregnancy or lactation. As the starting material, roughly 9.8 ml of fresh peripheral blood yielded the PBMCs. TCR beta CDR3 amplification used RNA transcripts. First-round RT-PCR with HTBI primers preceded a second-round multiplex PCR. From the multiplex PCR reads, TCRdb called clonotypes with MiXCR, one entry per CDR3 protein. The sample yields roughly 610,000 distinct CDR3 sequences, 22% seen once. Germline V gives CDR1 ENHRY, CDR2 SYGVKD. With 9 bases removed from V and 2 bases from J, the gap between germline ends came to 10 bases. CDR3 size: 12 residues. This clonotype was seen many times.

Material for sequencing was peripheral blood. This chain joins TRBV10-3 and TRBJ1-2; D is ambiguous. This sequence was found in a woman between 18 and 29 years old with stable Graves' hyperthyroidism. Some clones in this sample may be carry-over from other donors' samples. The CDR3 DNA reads TGTGCCATAAAAGACGGGAACTATGGCTACACCTTC. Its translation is CAIKDGNYGYTF.